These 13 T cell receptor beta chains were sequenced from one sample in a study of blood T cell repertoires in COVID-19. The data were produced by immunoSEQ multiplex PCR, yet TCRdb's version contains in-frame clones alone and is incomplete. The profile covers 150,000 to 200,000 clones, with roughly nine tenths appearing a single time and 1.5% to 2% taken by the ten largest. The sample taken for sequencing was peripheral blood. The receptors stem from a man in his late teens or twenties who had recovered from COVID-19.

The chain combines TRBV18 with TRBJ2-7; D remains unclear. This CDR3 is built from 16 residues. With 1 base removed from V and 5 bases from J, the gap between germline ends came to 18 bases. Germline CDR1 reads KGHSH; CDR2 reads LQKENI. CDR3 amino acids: CASSPQSTLNSNEQYF. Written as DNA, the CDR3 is TGTGCCAGCTCACCACAATCAACTTTAAACAGCAACGAGCAGTACTTC.

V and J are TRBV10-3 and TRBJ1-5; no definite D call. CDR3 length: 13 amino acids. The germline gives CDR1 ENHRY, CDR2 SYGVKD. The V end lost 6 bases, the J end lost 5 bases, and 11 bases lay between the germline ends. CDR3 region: CAIRVEEDQPQHF. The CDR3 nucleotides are TGTGCCATCAGGGTTGAGGAGGATCAGCCCCAGCATTTT.

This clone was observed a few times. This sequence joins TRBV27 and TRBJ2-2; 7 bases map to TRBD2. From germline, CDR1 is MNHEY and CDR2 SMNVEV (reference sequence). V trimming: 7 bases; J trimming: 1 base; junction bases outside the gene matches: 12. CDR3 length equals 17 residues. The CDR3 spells CASTKNGRFLNTGELFF. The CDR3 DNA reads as TGTGCCAGCACCAAGAACGGGAGGTTTCTGAACACCGGGGAGCTGTTTTTT.

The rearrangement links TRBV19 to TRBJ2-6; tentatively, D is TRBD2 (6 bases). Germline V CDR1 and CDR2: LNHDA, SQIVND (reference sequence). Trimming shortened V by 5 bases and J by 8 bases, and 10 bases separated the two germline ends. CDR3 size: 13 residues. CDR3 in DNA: TGTGCCAGTAGTTCCCGGGGGACCAACGTCCTGACTTTC. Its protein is CASSSRGTNVLTF.

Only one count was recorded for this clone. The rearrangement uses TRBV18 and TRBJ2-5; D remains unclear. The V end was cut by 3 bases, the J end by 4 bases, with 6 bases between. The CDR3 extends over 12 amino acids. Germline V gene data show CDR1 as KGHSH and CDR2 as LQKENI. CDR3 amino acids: CASSPLRETQYF. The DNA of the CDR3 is TGTGCCAGCTCACCTTTGAGAGAGACCCAGTACTTC.

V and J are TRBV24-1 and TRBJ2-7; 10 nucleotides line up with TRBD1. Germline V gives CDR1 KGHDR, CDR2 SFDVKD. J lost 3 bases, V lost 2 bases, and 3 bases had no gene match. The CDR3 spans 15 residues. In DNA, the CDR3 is TGTGCCACCAGTGATTCGAGGACAGGGGGCTACGAGCAGTACTTC. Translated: CATSDSRTGGYEQYF.

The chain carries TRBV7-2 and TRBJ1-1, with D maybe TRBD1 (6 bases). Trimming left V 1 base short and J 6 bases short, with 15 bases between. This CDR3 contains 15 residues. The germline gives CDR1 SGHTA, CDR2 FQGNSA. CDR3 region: CASSLDLTGSPEAFF. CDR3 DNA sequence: TGTGCCAGCAGCTTAGACCTAACAGGGTCCCCTGAAGCTTTCTTT.

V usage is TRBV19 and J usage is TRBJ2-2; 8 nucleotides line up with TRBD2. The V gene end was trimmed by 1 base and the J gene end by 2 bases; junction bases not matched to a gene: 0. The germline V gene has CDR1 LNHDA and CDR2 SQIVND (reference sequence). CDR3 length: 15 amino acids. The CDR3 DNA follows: TGTGCCAGTAGTATAGTAGCGGGAAACACCGGGGAGCTGTTTTTT. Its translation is CASSIVAGNTGELFF.

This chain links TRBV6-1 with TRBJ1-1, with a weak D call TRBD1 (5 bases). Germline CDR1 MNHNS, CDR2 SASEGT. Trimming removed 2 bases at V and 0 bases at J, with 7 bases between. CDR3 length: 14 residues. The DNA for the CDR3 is TGTGCCAGCAGTGAAAGGGGTGTGAACACTGAAGCTTTCTTT. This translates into CASSERGVNTEAFF.

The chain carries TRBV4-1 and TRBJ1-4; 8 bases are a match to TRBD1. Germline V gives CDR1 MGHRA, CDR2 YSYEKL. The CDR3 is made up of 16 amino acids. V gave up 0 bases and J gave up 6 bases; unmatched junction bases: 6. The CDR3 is CASSQDPGGADEKLFF. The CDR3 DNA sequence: TGCGCCAGCAGCCAAGATCCAGGGGGCGCGGATGAAAAACTGTTTTTT.

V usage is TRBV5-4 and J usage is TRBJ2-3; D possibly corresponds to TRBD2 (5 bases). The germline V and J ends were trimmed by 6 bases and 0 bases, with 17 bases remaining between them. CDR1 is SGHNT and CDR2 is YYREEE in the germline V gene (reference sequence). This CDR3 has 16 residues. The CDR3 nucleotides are TGTGCCAGCACCATTGGAGGCGGAACTAGCACAGATACGCAGTATTTT. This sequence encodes CASTIGGGTSTDTQYF.

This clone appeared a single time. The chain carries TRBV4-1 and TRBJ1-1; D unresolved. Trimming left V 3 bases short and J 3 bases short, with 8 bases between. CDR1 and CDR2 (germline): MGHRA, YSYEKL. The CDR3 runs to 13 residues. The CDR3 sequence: CASSQREDTEAFF. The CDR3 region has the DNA TGCGCCAGCAGCCAGCGAGAGGACACTGAAGCTTTCTTT.

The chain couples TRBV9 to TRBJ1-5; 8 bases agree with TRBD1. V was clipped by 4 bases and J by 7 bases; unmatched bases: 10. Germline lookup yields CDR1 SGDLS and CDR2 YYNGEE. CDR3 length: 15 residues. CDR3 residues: CASSPRTGLGQPQHF. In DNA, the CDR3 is TGTGCCAGCAGCCCTAGGACAGGGCTTGGCCAGCCCCAGCATTTT.